Shown below are 21 T cell receptor beta chains from a single sample sequenced in a study of blood T cell repertoires in COVID-19. Assay used: immunoSEQ multiplex PCR; TCRdb lists only in-frame clones, some missing. The sample holds about 60,000 clones; about 80% are singletons and the top ten take approximately 3.4%. Sequencing input: peripheral blood. The receptors derive from a man in his sixties with acute or convalescent COVID-19.

V usage is TRBV24-1 and J usage is TRBJ1-2; the match to TRBD1 covers 7 bases. V lost 6 bases and J lost 0; bases outside the gene matches: 12. This CDR3 has 17 amino acids. Germline loops: CDR1 KGHDR, CDR2 SFDVKD. CDR3 in amino acids: CATSRAQQGSSNYGYTF. CDR3 coding DNA: TGTGCCACCAGTAGGGCGCAACAGGGGTCCTCTAACTATGGCTACACCTTC.

This chain's CDR3 is CASSLDSQLQETQYF. As DNA, the CDR3 is TGTGCCAGCAGCCTAGACAGTCAACTTCAAGAGACCCAGTACTTC. This chain links TRBV7-8 with TRBJ2-5; possible D gene TRBD1, 5 bases. Looked up from germline, CDR1 is SGHVS and CDR2 is FQNEAQ. Trimming removed 5 bases at V and 2 bases at J, with 15 bases between. The CDR3 loop spans 15 amino acids.

V usage is TRBV2 and J usage is TRBJ1-1, with D perhaps TRBD1 (5 bases). Germline values: CDR1 SNHLY, CDR2 FYNNEI. The CDR3 runs to 14 residues. Trimming cost V 5 bases and J 6 bases, with 16 bases left between them. CDR3 sequence: CASSPRSGMAEAFF. The CDR3 DNA follows: TGTGCCAGCAGTCCTAGATCAGGGATGGCTGAAGCTTTCTTT.

The gene calls are TRBV5-5 and TRBJ1-1; perhaps TRBD1 as D (6 bases). Looked up from germline, CDR1 is SGHKS and CDR2 is YYEKEE (reference sequence). Between the trimmed V and J ends, which lost 4 bases and 1 base, there was a span of 11 bases. The CDR3 consists of 14 residues. CDR3 sequence: CASSHRQANTEAFF. For the CDR3, the DNA is TGTGCCAGCAGCCATCGACAGGCGAACACTGAAGCTTTCTTT.

This chain links TRBV10-3 with TRBJ1-6; D is unclear. The CDR3 totals 13 residues. The V and J ends lost 3 bases and 11 bases respectively, with 11 bases between them. Per the germline V gene, CDR1 is ENHRY and CDR2 is SYGVKD. The CDR3 sequence is CAISEQHAAPLHF. The CDR3 DNA reads as TGTGCCATCAGTGAACAACACGCCGCACCCCTCCACTTT.

For the CDR3, the DNA is TGCAGCGTGTGGGGGGGATTAAATCAGCCCCAGCATTTT. This gives the protein CSVWGGLNQPQHF. The genes are TRBV29-1 and TRBJ1-5, with D possibly matching TRBD1 (5 bases). CDR3 length: 13 amino acids. Germline assignment: CDR1 SQVTM and CDR2 ANQGSEA. The V end was cut by 6 bases, the J end by 4 bases, with 13 bases between.

The chain carries TRBV7-8 and TRBJ2-3, with D hard to call. V lost 2 bases and J 6 bases, leaving 3 bases between the germline ends. Looked up from germline, CDR1 is SGHVS and CDR2 is FQNEAQ. The CDR3 sequence is 11 residues long. The DNA for the CDR3 is TGTGCCAGCAGCTTACTGGATACGCAGTATTTT. Encoded protein: CASSLLDTQYF.

This chain joins TRBV12-3 or TRBV12-4 and TRBJ1-1; possibly TRBD1 for D (5 bases). Trimming removed 7 bases at V and 1 base at J, with 10 bases between. CDR3 length: 13 residues. This chain's CDR3 is CASKWGPNTEAFF. DNA of the CDR3: TGTGCCAGCAAATGGGGCCCGAACACTGAAGCTTTCTTT.

The chain couples TRBV6-5 to TRBJ2-1; D may be TRBD1 (6 bases). This CDR3 contains 15 residues. The germline V and J ends were trimmed by 6 bases and 4 bases, with 16 bases remaining between them. Germline CDR1 is MNHEY and CDR2 is SVGAGI. CDR3 residues: CASRRDRFGYNEQFF. DNA of the CDR3: TGTGCCAGCAGGCGAGACAGGTTCGGGTACAATGAGCAGTTCTTC.

The chain is built from TRBV21-1 and TRBJ2-2; TRBD1 is the table's D call, not checked against the DNA. TRBV21-1 has pseudogene status. This CDR3 is 18 amino acids long. CDR3 nucleotide sequence: TGTGCCAGCAGCAAAAGGGCCCCACGGACAGATAGCACCGGGGAGCTGTTTTTT. Its protein is CASSKRAPRTDSTGELFF.

This chain joins TRBV7-7 and TRBJ2-3; D not certain. The CDR3 contains 13 residues. Trimming left V 4 bases short and J 0 bases short, with 5 bases between. Germline V gene lookup returns CDR1 SSHAT and CDR2 FNYEAQ (reference sequence). The CDR3, as DNA: TGTGCCAGCAGCTCCGGGAGCACAGATACGCAGTATTTT. It translates to CASSSGSTDTQYF.

The DNA for the CDR3 is TGCGCCAGCAGCTCCCAACTAGCGGGGAGCACAGATACGCAGTATTTT. It is translated as CASSSQLAGSTDTQYF. The V and J genes are TRBV5-1 and TRBJ2-3, with 10 bases matching TRBD2. The V gene end was trimmed by 3 bases and the J gene end by 0 bases; junction bases not matched to a gene: 4. The CDR3 has 16 amino acids. CDR1 is SGHRS, CDR2 YFSETQ, per germline.

This clone was seen a single time. Distinct nucleotide sequences in the sample also encode this CDR3. This chain links TRBV28 with TRBJ1-5; D is unresolved. Germline CDR1 reads MDHEN; CDR2 reads SYDVKM. This CDR3 has 14 residues. Trimming stripped 2 bases from V and 5 bases from J, with 10 bases between. CDR3 amino acids: CASSLVQTYQPQHF. DNA of the CDR3: TGTGCCAGCAGTTTAGTGCAGACATATCAGCCCCAGCATTTT. Using reference TRBV28 and TRBJ1-5 for the parts outside the CDR3, the full variable domain is DVKVTQSSRYLVKRTGEKVFLECVQDMDHENMFWYRQDPGLGLRLIYFSYDVKMKEKGDIPEGYSVSREKKERFSLILESASTNQTSMYLCASSLVQTYQPQHFGDGTRLSIL.

The V and J genes are TRBV11-2 and TRBJ1-1; 7 nucleotides agree with TRBD1. This CDR3 region has 14 residues. J gave up 5 bases and V 4 bases, and 7 bases lay outside the gene matches. Germline V gene sequence: CDR1 SGHAT, CDR2 FQNNGV. The CDR3 nucleotides read TGTGCCAGCAGCTCATCACAGGGGAGTACTGAAGCTTTCTTT. Protein: CASSSSQGSTEAFF.

The V and J genes are TRBV6-5 and TRBJ2-5; the match to TRBD2 covers 7 bases. After removal of 9 bases from V and 1 base from J, the junction contained 8 bases not matched to a gene. CDR3 size: 14 residues. Germline CDR1 MNHEY, CDR2 SVGAGI. CDR3 nucleotide sequence: TGTGCCAGTAGGTTGGGGGGGATCCAAGAGACCCAGTACTTC. This gives the protein CASRLGGIQETQYF.

V and J are TRBV5-1 and TRBJ2-3; 10 bases map to TRBD1. CDR1 and CDR2 (germline): SGHRS, YFSETQ. This CDR3 region has 16 residues. V lost 5 bases and J lost 2; bases outside the gene matches: 8. The CDR3 coding sequence is TGCGCCAGCAGTCGAAAGACAGGGGGCCTCACAGATACGCAGTATTTT. It translates to CASSRKTGGLTDTQYF.

The V and J genes are TRBV5-1 and TRBJ1-1; D unresolved. Trimming cost V 0 bases and J 1 base, with 7 bases left between them. Germline V lookup: CDR1 SGHRS, CDR2 YFSETQ. CDR3 length equals 14 residues. The DNA of the CDR3 is TGCGCCAGCAGCTTGGCCGGGGAGAACACTGAAGCTTTCTTT. It encodes CASSLAGENTEAFF.

The chain carries TRBV19 and TRBJ1-5, with D uncertain. The CDR3 totals 14 residues. Germline V gene lookup returns CDR1 LNHDA and CDR2 SQIVND (reference sequence). V lost 5 bases to trimming and J lost 5 bases, with 13 bases between them. Here the CDR3 DNA reads TGTGCCAGTAGTTTCTCCTATGGTGATCAGCCCCAGCATTTT. Amino acids: CASSFSYGDQPQHF.

The V gene is TRBV4-2, the J gene TRBJ2-6; D perhaps matches TRBD1 (6 bases). The length of the CDR3 is 17 residues. Germline V gives CDR1 LGHNA, CDR2 YNFKEQ. V was cut by 0 bases and J by 2 bases, with 11 bases left in between. Here the CDR3 reads CASSQEMAGAGANVLTF. The CDR3 DNA is TGTGCCAGCAGCCAAGAAATGGCAGGGGCTGGGGCCAACGTCCTGACTTTC.

This clone has more than one count but fewer than ten. The chain has TRBV5-4 and TRBJ1-1; 8 bases fit TRBD1. J lost 0 bases, V lost 3 bases, and 7 bases had no gene match. The CDR3 runs to 16 residues. CDR1 is SGHNT, CDR2 YYREEE, per germline (reference sequence). CDR3: CASSYGQGFMNTEAFF. Written as DNA, the CDR3 is TGTGCCAGCAGCTACGGACAGGGCTTTATGAACACTGAAGCTTTCTTT.

The chain has TRBV7-9 and TRBJ2-1; D is possibly TRBD1 (5 bases). V gave up 2 bases and J gave up 5 bases, with 10 bases separating them. The CDR3 runs to 14 residues. Germline CDR1 and CDR2: SEHNR and FQNEAQ (reference sequence). In DNA, the CDR3 is TGTGCCAGCAGCTTAAACACAGGAGACAATGAGCAGTTCTTC. Translation gives CASSLNTGDNEQFF. The full variable domain, in which reference TRBV7-9 and TRBJ2-1 provide the parts outside the CDR3, is DTGVSQNPRHKITKRGQNVTFRCDPISEHNRLYWYRQTLGQGPEFLTYFQNEAQLEKSRLLSDRFSAERPKGSFSTLEIQRTEQGDSAMYLCASSLNTGDNEQFFGPGTRLTVL.